Listed here are 19 T cell receptor beta chains from one sample, sequenced in a study of blood T cell repertoires in COVID-19. Generated by immunoSEQ multiplex PCR, the TCRdb table keeps only in-frame clones and is missing some. The sample contains 30,000 or so clones, roughly 86% of which appear only once. Material: peripheral blood. The receptors stem from a man in his 60s with COVID-19, enrolled during active disease.

As to this clone: This sample also contains other DNA sequences that code for the same CDR3. CDR3 loop: CASSYSQGSGNTIYF. CDR3 coding DNA: TGTGCCAGCAGTTACTCGCAGGGCTCTGGAAACACCATATATTTT. This chain connects TRBV6-5 to TRBJ1-3, with a possible D match to TRBD1 (5 bases). This CDR3 contains 15 residues. Germline V gene lookup returns CDR1 MNHEY and CDR2 SVGAGI. V gave up 0 bases and J gave up 0 bases, with 6 bases separating them.

This clone was picked up one time. The chain couples TRBV27 to TRBJ2-7; 9 nucleotides align to TRBD1. V trimming: 6 bases; J trimming: 7 bases; junction bases outside the gene matches: 7. The CDR3 consists of 13 residues. Germline V CDR1 and CDR2: MNHEY, SMNVEV (reference sequence). Here the CDR3 reads CASRDRGSREQYF. The CDR3 region has the DNA TGTGCCAGCAGGGACAGGGGTTCTCGGGAGCAGTACTTC.

The chain couples TRBV24-1 to TRBJ2-1; D may be TRBD1 (7 bases). Germline V CDR1 and CDR2: KGHDR, SFDVKD. V was pared by 3 bases and J by 0 bases, with 26 bases between. CDR3 size: 21 residues. As DNA, the CDR3 is TGTGCCACCAGTGATCCTACAGGGGCTAGGGGGGTTGGGACCTCCTACAATGAGCAGTTCTTC. This gives the protein CATSDPTGARGVGTSYNEQFF.

This clone was counted a single time. The rearrangement links TRBV18 to TRBJ2-3; 7 positions agree with TRBD1. The germline V gene has CDR1 KGHSH and CDR2 LQKENI. V was pared by 2 bases and J by 1 base, with 0 bases of the junction left unmatched. This CDR3 has 14 residues. The CDR3 sequence: CASSPDRGTDTQYF. In nucleotides, the CDR3 is TGTGCCAGCTCACCAGACAGGGGCACAGATACGCAGTATTTT.

V is TRBV7-2 and J is TRBJ2-1; D might be TRBD2 (6 bases). Trimming pared 4 bases from V and 7 bases from J, leaving 23 bases between. Looked up from germline, CDR1 is SGHTA and CDR2 is FQGNSA. This CDR3 is built from 17 residues. CDR3 protein: CASSSSTLPDYRNEQFF. The CDR3 coding sequence is TGTGCCAGCAGCTCCTCGACCCTACCGGACTATAGGAATGAGCAGTTCTTC. The full variable domain, its missing parts supplied by reference TRBV7-2 and TRBJ2-1, is GAGVSQSPSNKVTEKGKDVELRCDPISGHTALYWYRQSLGQGLEFLIYFQGNSAPDKSGLPSDRFSAERTGGSVSTLTIQRTQQEDSAVYLCASSSSTLPDYRNEQFFGPGTRLTVL.

The chain carries TRBV7-7 and TRBJ2-2; TRBD2 matches at 9 bases. J was trimmed by 8 bases and V by 0 bases; bases with no gene match: 10. This CDR3 spans 17 amino acids. The germline V gene has CDR1 SSHAT and CDR2 FNYEAQ (reference sequence). The CDR3 spells CASSLAGRLAGEGELFF. The CDR3 nucleotides are TGTGCCAGCAGCTTAGCGGGGAGATTAGCGGGAGAAGGGGAGCTGTTTTTT.

This clone came up once. The CDR3 DNA sequence: TGTGCCAGCAGTTACCGGACAGGGGATGGTGAAGCTTTCTTT. Translation gives CASSYRTGDGEAFF. The chain combines TRBV6-6 with TRBJ1-1; 9 nucleotides match TRBD1. With 2 bases clipped from V and 7 bases from J, the junction kept 5 bases outside the gene matches. Germline CDR1 MNHNY, CDR2 SVGAGI (reference sequence). The CDR3 has 14 residues.

The chain employs TRBV6-2 or TRBV6-3 and TRBJ1-2; 8 bases align to TRBD1. Trimming removed 0 bases from V and 0 bases from J; junction bases left unmatched: 9. CDR3 length equals 18 residues. CDR1 and CDR2 (germline): MNHEY, SVGEGT. The CDR3 reads CASSYSRGQELANYGYTF. The CDR3 nucleotides are TGTGCCAGCAGTTACTCGAGGGGACAGGAGTTAGCTAACTATGGCTACACCTTC.

V gene TRBV5-4 combines with J gene TRBJ1-3; 7 bases line up with TRBD1. V dropped 5 bases and J dropped 0; count of bases not matched to a gene: 8. Per the germline V gene, CDR1 is SGHNT and CDR2 is YYREEE (reference sequence). CDR3 size: 16 residues. CDR3 DNA sequence: TGTGCCAGCAGTTCTGGACAGGCCTTCTCTGGAAACACCATATATTTT. It is translated as CASSSGQAFSGNTIYF.

V gene TRBV4-1 combines with J gene TRBJ1-3, with D perhaps matching TRBD1 (6 bases). The CDR3 runs to 15 residues. The V end was cut by 4 bases, the J end by 8 bases, with 18 bases between. The germline V gene encodes CDR1 MGHRA and CDR2 YSYEKL. CDR3 sequence: CASSPEGGYTDTIYF. CDR3 coding DNA: TGCGCCAGCAGCCCAGAGGGGGGTTATACGGACACCATATATTTT.

The chain links TRBV2 to TRBJ2-6; TRBD1 agrees at 10 bases. In germline, CDR1 is SNHLY, CDR2 FYNNEI. The CDR3 sequence is 17 residues long. Germline trimming cut 7 bases from V and 1 base from J; bases unmatched to any gene: 7. The CDR3, as DNA: TGTGCCAGCAACCCGGGACAGGGGAGGTCTGGGGCCAACGTCCTGACTTTC. It is translated as CASNPGQGRSGANVLTF.

The chain employs TRBV19 and TRBJ2-1; the D is unclear. The germline V gene has CDR1 LNHDA and CDR2 SQIVND (reference sequence). The CDR3 covers 13 residues. V was clipped by 4 bases and J by 8 bases, with 12 bases between them. CDR3 in DNA: TGTGCCAGTAGTACTACCCTCGTTGATGAGCAGTTCTTC. Amino acid sequence: CASSTTLVDEQFF.

This chain connects TRBV5-1 to TRBJ2-7; 7 bases fit TRBD1. Germline lookup yields CDR1 SGHRS and CDR2 YFSETQ. This CDR3 is built from 11 residues. Trimming removed 7 bases from V and 4 bases from J; junction bases left unmatched: 2. This chain's CDR3 is CASRDSYEQYF. As DNA, the CDR3 is TGCGCCAGCCGGGACAGTTACGAGCAGTACTTC.

This clone has just a few counts. J is TRBJ1-2 and V is TRBV3-1 (or the pseudogene TRBV3-2), with a possible D match to TRBD1 (6 bases). Trimming took 1 base from V and 2 from J, leaving 14 bases between them. CDR1 and CDR2 (germline): LGHDT, YNNKEL (reference sequence). The CDR3 covers 16 residues. The CDR3 loop is CASSQGGRGWNYGYTF. The DNA for the CDR3 is TGTGCCAGCAGCCAAGGGGGCAGGGGATGGAACTATGGCTACACCTTC.

The chain employs TRBV5-4 and TRBJ2-1; 13 nucleotides align to TRBD2. The V gene end was trimmed by 3 bases and the J gene end by 5 bases; junction bases not matched to a gene: 5. The CDR3 has 16 residues. Germline V gene sequence: CDR1 SGHNT, CDR2 YYREEE (reference sequence). The CDR3 DNA sequence: TGTGCCAGCAGCTCAGGGACTAGCGGGAATCACAATGAGCAGTTCTTC. Encoded protein: CASSSGTSGNHNEQFF.

The V gene is TRBV6-6, the J gene TRBJ1-4; 7 nucleotides agree with TRBD1. This CDR3 is 13 amino acids long. V lost 10 bases and J lost 8; bases outside the gene matches: 10. Looked up from germline, CDR1 is MNHNY and CDR2 is SVGAGI (reference sequence). The CDR3, as DNA: TGTGCCAACTGCGGACAGGAAGGGGAAAAACTGTTTTTT. Translated, it gives CANCGQEGEKLFF.

The genes are TRBV7-6 and TRBJ2-7, with 9 bases aligning to TRBD2. The length of the CDR3 is 15 residues. The J segment lost 2 bases and the V segment lost 1 base, leaving 3 bases of the junction unmatched. Germline V CDR1 and CDR2: SGHVS, FNYEAQ. CDR3 protein: CASSLGGTSPYEQYF. DNA of the CDR3: TGTGCCAGCAGCTTAGGGGGGACTAGCCCCTACGAGCAGTACTTC.

There are a few counts of this clone. The chain links TRBV19 to TRBJ1-1; no clear D. V lost 6 bases and J lost 5, with 19 bases in between. Germline-derived CDR1 and CDR2 are LNHDA and SQIVND (reference sequence). The CDR3 sequence is 15 residues long. CDR3 DNA: TGTGCCAGTAGCTATTACGCGGTGGGAGGGACTGAAGCTTTCTTT. It codes for CASSYYAVGGTEAFF.

The rearrangement joins TRBV7-2 to TRBJ1-2; 9 bases agree with TRBD1. The germline CDR1 and CDR2 sequences are SGHTA and FQGNSA. The CDR3 sequence is 14 residues long. J lost 4 bases, V lost 4 bases, and 4 bases had no gene match. The CDR3 DNA is TGTGCCAGCAGCTCCGACAGGGGGTCCTATGGCTACACCTTC. It specifies CASSSDRGSYGYTF.